These 20 T cell receptor beta chains were all obtained from the same sample, sequenced in a study of cytomegalovirus exposure and HLA in healthy donors. Primers included in the PCR were 60 Vbeta and 13 Jbeta primers. Clones were sequenced by immunoSEQ multiplex PCR, and TCRdb holds only the in-frame ones, with some missing. The sample holds about 150,000 clones, about four fifths seen once. Sequences were obtained from PBMCs. The receptors shown here come from a human donor in good health.

The genes are TRBV7-9 and TRBJ1-1; TRBD1 might be the D (5 bases). Germline V gene lookup returns CDR1 SEHNR and CDR2 FQNEAQ (reference sequence). Trimming cost V 3 bases and J 1 base, with 9 bases left between them. The CDR3 covers 14 residues. The DNA of the CDR3 is TGTGCCAGCAGCTTCAGGGTCGAGAACACTGAAGCTTTCTTT. As protein: CASSFRVENTEAFF.

V is TRBV6-5 and J is TRBJ2-2; possible D gene TRBD2, 5 bases. The germline V gene encodes CDR1 MNHEY and CDR2 SVGAGI. There are 12 residues in the CDR3. With 10 bases removed from V and 1 base from J, the gap between germline ends came to 7 bases. The CDR3 coding sequence is TGTGCCACCGCGGGGAACACCGGGGAGCTGTTTTTT. Its protein product is CATAGNTGELFF.

The chain has TRBV6-6 and TRBJ2-7; tentative D call: TRBD2 (6 bases). This CDR3 has 13 amino acids. Trimming pared 7 bases from V and 0 bases from J, leaving 10 bases between. Germline CDR1 reads MNHNY; CDR2 reads SVGAGI (reference sequence). CDR3 in DNA: TGTGCCAGCACCGGGACTCTCTCCTACGAGCAGTACTTC. It encodes CASTGTLSYEQYF.

The CDR3 nucleotides are TGTGCCAGCAGCTTGGTAACCAGACAAGAGACCCAGTACTTC. Encoded protein: CASSLVTRQETQYF. The chain combines TRBV5-6 with TRBJ2-5; D uncertain. The CDR3 sequence is 14 residues long. The V end lost 0 bases, the J end lost 2 bases, and 8 bases lay between the germline ends. Per germline, CDR1 SGHDT and CDR2 YYEEEE.

The chain couples TRBV4-1 to TRBJ2-3; 7 bases agree with TRBD1. CDR1 and CDR2 from the germline V gene are MGHRA and YSYEKL. This CDR3 has 17 residues. V dropped 3 bases and J dropped 3; count of bases not matched to a gene: 12. The DNA of the CDR3 is TGCGCCAGCAGCCAGCTTAACCGGGGCAGGGGGACAGATACGCAGTATTTT. Amino acids: CASSQLNRGRGTDTQYF.

This chain joins TRBV7-2 and TRBJ1-1, with no clear D. The V gene lost 5 bases and the J gene lost 0 bases, with 10 bases spanning the gap. This CDR3 is built from 14 residues. CDR1 and CDR2 (germline): SGHTA, FQGNSA. The CDR3 region has the DNA TGTGCCAGCAGCCTCCAGGTTTTGAACACTGAAGCTTTCTTT. Translation: CASSLQVLNTEAFF.

This clone has more than one count but fewer than ten. V and J are TRBV6-1 and TRBJ1-4, with 9 bases fitting TRBD1. V shed 5 bases, J shed 8 bases, and the junction held 6 bases outside the gene matches. The CDR3 consists of 14 residues. The germline V gene encodes CDR1 MNHNS and CDR2 SASEGT. This CDR3 reads CASSLRTGGEKLFF. The CDR3 DNA reads as TGTGCCAGCAGTTTACGAACAGGGGGCGAAAAACTGTTTTTT.

CDR3 in amino acids: CAWSVMLGGRGDTQYF. For the CDR3, the DNA is TGTGCCTGGAGTGTGATGCTCGGGGGGCGTGGAGATACGCAGTATTTT. This chain uses TRBV30 with TRBJ2-3; D perhaps matches TRBD2 (7 bases). The CDR3 runs 16 residues. The germline V and J ends were trimmed by 0 bases and 5 bases, with 18 bases remaining between them. Germline CDR1 is GTSNPN and CDR2 is SVGIG (reference sequence).

The chain links TRBV15 to TRBJ2-7; 9 bases line up with TRBD1. V lost 0 bases and J lost 6; bases outside the gene matches: 3. The CDR3 has 14 residues. CDR1 LNHNV and CDR2 YYDKDF come from the germline V gene (reference sequence). This CDR3 is CATSRETGGAEQYF. As DNA, the CDR3 is TGTGCCACCAGCAGAGAAACAGGGGGCGCCGAGCAGTACTTC.

This chain uses TRBV11-2 with TRBJ2-7; TRBD2 aligns across 8 bases. The CDR3 is 17 amino acids. Per the germline V gene, CDR1 is SGHAT and CDR2 is FQNNGV. Unmatched junction bases numbered 8, after V lost 1 base and J lost 0 bases. The CDR3 loop reads CASSLGHLGTSSYEQYF. As DNA, the CDR3 is TGTGCCAGCAGCTTAGGCCACTTGGGGACTAGCTCCTACGAGCAGTACTTC.

V gene TRBV19 combines with J gene TRBJ1-2, with TRBD1 identical over 7 bases. Trimming took 3 bases from V and 4 from J; bases not matched to a gene: 2. The CDR3 consists of 13 residues. Germline CDR1 is LNHDA and CDR2 is SQIVND (reference sequence). DNA of the CDR3: TGTGCCAGTAGTATCGGGACAGTCTATGGCTACACCTTC. Translation gives CASSIGTVYGYTF.

V usage is TRBV19 and J usage is TRBJ2-5; TRBD2 agrees at 10 bases. From germline, CDR1 is LNHDA and CDR2 SQIVND (reference sequence). The CDR3 totals 16 residues. Trimming took 2 bases from V and 1 from J; bases not matched to a gene: 4. The CDR3 DNA sequence: TGTGCCAGTAGTATAAGCCTAGCGGGAGCCCAAGAGACCCAGTACTTC. Translating it yields CASSISLAGAQETQYF.

CDR3 nucleotides: TGTGCCAGCAGTGCTACAGGGGCGGACAGCAGGGAGCTGTTTTTT. Its protein product is CASSATGADSRELFF. The chain has TRBV6-5 and TRBJ2-2, with 7 bases identical to TRBD1. V was clipped by 5 bases and J by 9 bases; unmatched bases: 12. This CDR3 has 15 residues. Germline assignment: CDR1 MNHEY and CDR2 SVGAGI.

The chain recombines TRBV2 with TRBJ1-1; a possible D gene is TRBD1 (5 bases). This CDR3 contains 15 residues. Per the germline V gene, CDR1 is SNHLY and CDR2 is FYNNEI. V was clipped by 4 bases and J by 3 bases, with 15 bases between them. The CDR3 is CASSGRGGSDTEAFF. CDR3 in DNA: TGTGCCAGCAGTGGCCGTGGGGGGTCCGACACTGAAGCTTTCTTT.

The chain has TRBV4-1 and TRBJ2-3; TRBD2 aligns across 7 bases. The CDR3 length is 15 residues. V lost 5 bases and J lost 5; bases outside the gene matches: 10. CDR1 and CDR2 (germline): MGHRA, YSYEKL. In DNA, the CDR3 is TGCGCCAGCAGCACCATGGGGGGGATGGGAGATACGCAGTATTTT. Its protein is CASSTMGGMGDTQYF.

J is TRBJ2-3 and V is TRBV19; TRBD1 matches 8 bases. Looked up from germline, CDR1 is LNHDA and CDR2 is SQIVND (reference sequence). The CDR3 is 14 residues long. Unmatched junction bases numbered 6, after V lost 8 bases and J lost 2 bases. The CDR3 DNA reads as TGTGCCAGTGGTACAGGGGGGTACACAGATACGCAGTATTTT. This encodes CASGTGGYTDTQYF.

V gene TRBV9 combines with J gene TRBJ1-1, with TRBD1 as a possible D gene (6 bases). V dropped 0 bases and J dropped 0 bases, with 9 bases sitting between them. CDR3 length equals 15 residues. Germline V gives CDR1 SGDLS, CDR2 YYNGEE. The DNA for the CDR3 is TGTGCCAGCAGCGTAGCTACAGGGATGAACACTGAAGCTTTCTTT. Its protein is CASSVATGMNTEAFF.

The chain recombines TRBV7-9 with TRBJ1-5; D is uncertain. V lost 4 bases, J lost 2 bases, and 6 bases lay in between. Germline loops: CDR1 SEHNR, CDR2 FQNEAQ (reference sequence). The CDR3 contains 13 residues. CDR3 sequence: CASSSEGNQPQHF. The DNA of the CDR3 is TGTGCCAGCAGCTCTGAGGGCAATCAGCCCCAGCATTTT.

V is TRBV9 and J is TRBJ1-2; possible D gene TRBD1, 5 bases. Germline CDR1 and CDR2: SGDLS and YYNGEE. The length of the CDR3 is 14 residues. Trimming removed 0 bases from V and 8 bases from J, with 14 bases in between. The DNA for the CDR3 is TGTGCCAGCAGCGTAGTGTCCAGGGTTAAGGGCTACACCTTC. It codes for CASSVVSRVKGYTF.

The CDR3 DNA is TGTGCCAGCAGCTTAGAGAGCTCCTACAATGAGCAGTTCTTC. Its translation is CASSLESSYNEQFF. The rearrangement links TRBV11-2 to TRBJ2-1; no definite D call. V lost 0 bases to trimming and J lost 0 bases, with 3 bases between them. CDR3 length: 14 residues. Germline loops: CDR1 SGHAT, CDR2 FQNNGV.